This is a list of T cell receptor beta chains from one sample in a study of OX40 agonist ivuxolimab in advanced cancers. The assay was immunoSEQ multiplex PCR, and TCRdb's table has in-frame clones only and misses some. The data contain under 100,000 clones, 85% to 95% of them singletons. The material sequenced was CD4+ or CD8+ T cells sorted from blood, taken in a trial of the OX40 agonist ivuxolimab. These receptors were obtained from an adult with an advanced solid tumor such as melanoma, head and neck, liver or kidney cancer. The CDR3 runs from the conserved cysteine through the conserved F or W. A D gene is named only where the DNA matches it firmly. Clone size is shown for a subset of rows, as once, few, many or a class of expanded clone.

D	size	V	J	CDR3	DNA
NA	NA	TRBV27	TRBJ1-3	CASSLYGGGSGNTIYF	TGTGCCAGCAGTTTATACGGGGGGGGCTCTGGAAACACCATATATTTT
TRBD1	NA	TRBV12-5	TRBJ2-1	CASGLVQGQVSYNEQFF	TGTGCTAGTGGTTTGGTACAAGGACAGGTCTCCTACAATGAGCAGTTCTTC
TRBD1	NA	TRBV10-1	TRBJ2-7	CASSGQGAYEQYF	TGCGCCAGCAGTGGACAGGGGGCATACGAGCAGTACTTC
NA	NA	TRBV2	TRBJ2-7	CASLGDRWDEQYF	TGTGCCAGCTTGGGGGACCGGTGGGACGAGCAGTACTTC
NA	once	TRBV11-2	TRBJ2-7	CASSLGFANYEQYF	TGTGCCAGCAGCTTAGGGTTTGCTAATTACGAGCAGTACTTC
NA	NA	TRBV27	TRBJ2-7	CASSLSLWGEQYF	TGTGCCAGCAGTTTATCGCTCTGGGGCGAGCAGTACTTC
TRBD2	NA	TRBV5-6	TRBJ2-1	CASSYGLAEALREFF	TGTGCCAGCAGCTACGGACTAGCGGAAGCCCTGAGGGAGTTCTTC
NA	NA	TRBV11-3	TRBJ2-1	CASSSSGFNEQFF	TGTGCCAGCAGCTCTTCAGGGTTCAATGAGCAGTTCTTC
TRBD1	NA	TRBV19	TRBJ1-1	CATTGQPNTEAFF	TGTGCCACCACGGGACAGCCGAACACTGAAGCTTTCTTT
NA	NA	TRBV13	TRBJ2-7	CASGGQGDYEQYF	TGTGCCAGCGGGGGCCAGGGTGACTACGAGCAGTACTTC
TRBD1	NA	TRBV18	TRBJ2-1	CASSLKKGQGGSYNEQFF	TGTGCCAGCTCACTCAAGAAGGGACAGGGAGGGTCCTACAATGAGCAGTTCTTC
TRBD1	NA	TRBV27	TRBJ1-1	CASSPGTAEAFF	TGTGCCAGCAGTCCCGGGACAGCTGAAGCTTTCTTT
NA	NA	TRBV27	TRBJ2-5	CASSLGETQYF	TGTGCCAGCAGTTTGGGCGAGACCCAGTACTTC
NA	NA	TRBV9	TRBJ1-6	CASSGLGGGVNSPLHF	TGTGCCAGCAGCGGGCTCGGGGGAGGGGTTAATTCACCCCTCCACTTT
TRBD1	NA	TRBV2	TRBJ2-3	CASSDWDSLTDTQYF	TGTGCCAGCAGTGATTGGGACAGCCTCACAGATACGCAGTATTTT
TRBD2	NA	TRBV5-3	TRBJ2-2	CAGLAGFANTGELFF	TGTGCCGGGTTAGCGGGGTTCGCGAACACCGGGGAGCTGTTTTTT
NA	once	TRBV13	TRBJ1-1	CASSVGYTEAFF	TGTGCCAGCAGCGTTGGGTACACTGAAGCTTTCTTT
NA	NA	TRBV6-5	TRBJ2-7	CASTPGGENYEQYF	TGTGCCAGCACCCCAGGGGGGGAGAACTACGAGCAGTACTTC
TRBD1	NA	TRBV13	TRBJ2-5	CASSRPRDREETQYF	TGTGCCAGCAGCCGACCCCGGGACAGGGAAGAGACCCAGTACTTC
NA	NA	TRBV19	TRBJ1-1	CASSIGNTEAFF	TGTGCCAGTAGTATCGGGAACACTGAAGCTTTCTTT
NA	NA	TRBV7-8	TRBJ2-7	CASSLPGSSYEQYF	TGTGCCAGCAGCTTACCCGGCAGCTCCTACGAGCAGTACTTC
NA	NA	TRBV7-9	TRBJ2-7	CASSLVPPYEQYF	TGTGCCAGCAGCTTAGTGCCCCCCTACGAGCAGTACTTC
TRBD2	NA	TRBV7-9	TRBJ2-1	CASSFGPGGTDEQFF	TGTGCCAGCAGCTTCGGTCCGGGGGGAACGGACGAGCAGTTCTTC
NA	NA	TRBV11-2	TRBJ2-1	CASSLSHGYNEQFF	TGTGCCAGCAGCTTAAGCCACGGCTACAATGAGCAGTTCTTC
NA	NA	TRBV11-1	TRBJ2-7	CASSFRGSFYEQYF	TGTGCCAGCAGCTTTCGGGGATCTTTCTACGAGCAGTACTTC
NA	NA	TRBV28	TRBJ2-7	CASSSTIGTEGYF	TGTGCCAGCAGTTCTACTATTGGGACCGAGGGGTACTTC
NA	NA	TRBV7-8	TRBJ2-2	CASSHYANTGELFF	TGTGCCAGCAGTCACTACGCTAACACCGGGGAGCTGTTTTTT
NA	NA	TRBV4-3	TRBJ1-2	CASSQVGEGNGYTF	TGCGCCAGCAGCCAAGTCGGGGAGGGAAATGGCTACACCTTC
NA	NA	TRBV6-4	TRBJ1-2	CASSERLQSYGYTF	TGTGCCAGCAGTGAGCGTCTACAGAGCTATGGCTACACCTTC
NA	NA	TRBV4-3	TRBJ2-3	CASSPGRMADTQYF	TGCGCCAGCAGCCCGGGACGGATGGCAGATACGCAGTATTTT
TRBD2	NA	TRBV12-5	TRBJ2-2	CASGPASGGDTGELFF	TGTGCTAGTGGACCCGCTAGCGGGGGGGACACCGGGGAGCTGTTTTTT
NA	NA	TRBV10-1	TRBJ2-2	CASSEQGVVTGELFF	TGCGCCAGCAGTGAACAGGGAGTGGTCACCGGGGAGCTGTTTTTT
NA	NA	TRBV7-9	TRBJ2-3	CASSGFLGPSTDTQYF	TGTGCCAGCAGCGGCTTCTTGGGGCCTAGCACAGATACGCAGTATTTT
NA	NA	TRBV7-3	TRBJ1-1	CASSYPGQPTNTEAFF	TGTGCCAGCAGCTACCCAGGACAGCCGACTAACACTGAAGCTTTCTTT
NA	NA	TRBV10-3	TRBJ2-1	CATVALLGSSYNEQFF	TGTGCCACTGTCGCTTTATTGGGGAGCTCCTACAATGAGCAGTTCTTC